This T cell receptor beta chain was found in a study of blood T cells in healthy people across ages. Study observations and caveats: TCR beta diversity per million T cells fell roughly linearly with age.

PCR was performed a second time for about 7 to 12 cycles using a sample-barcoded 5' primer and a J-beta primer mix. Via MiXCR, TCRdb re-called the 5' RACE reads, giving one row per CDR3 protein. Among about 1.7 million distinct CDR3 sequences listed, roughly 30% were seen once. The amount of total RNA extracted per sample was at least 5.5 micrograms. This clonotype was detected ten times or more. Its antigen remains unidentified. The CDR3 is made up of 15 amino acids. CDR1 is SGHTA and CDR2 is FQGNSA in the germline V gene. V trimming: 5 bases; J trimming: 3 bases; junction bases outside the gene matches: 4.

Material: blood. The TCR was taken from a woman aged 25 to 39 in good health. This chain joins TRBV7-2 and TRBJ2-7; 13 bases are a match to TRBD2. In nucleotides, the CDR3 is TGTGCCAGCAGCCCAGGACTAGCGGGAGTCTACGAGCAGTACTTC. Translated, it gives CASSPGLAGVYEQYF.